The rows below give T cell receptor beta chains drawn from one sample of a study of T cell responses to AZD1222 COVID-19 vaccine. Some clones are missing from TCRdb's copy, which holds only in-frame ones; the method was immunoSEQ multiplex PCR. This sample has around 150,000 clones, with roughly 92% found just once. The sequenced sample was peripheral blood, obtained 28 days after the second AZD1222 dose. The receptors come from an adult who received the AZD1222 COVID-19 vaccine. Both conserved end residues are part of each CDR3. Fields, in order: J gene, D gene, clone size, V gene, CDR3 DNA, CDR3 protein. The D gene is left open where the match is weak. Expanded clones get a size class; other rows say once, few or many, or leave the size out.

>TRBJ1-1|NA|NA|TRBV29-1
TGCAGCGTTGCTTCTCCTCTCTTGAACACTGAAGCTTTCTTT
CSVASPLLNTEAFF
>TRBJ2-2|TRBD1|once|TRBV27
TGTGCCAGCAGTTCACCCGGACAGGGGAGAACCGGGGAGCTGTTTTTT
CASSSPGQGRTGELFF
>TRBJ1-1|TRBD1|NA|TRBV4-3
TGCGCCAGCAGACCCCGACAGGGCTACACTGAAGCTTTCTTT
CASRPRQGYTEAFF
>TRBJ2-3|NA|NA|TRBV29-1
TGCAGCGTTGAAGTCAACAGGGCAGATACGCAGTATTTT
CSVEVNRADTQYF
>TRBJ1-4|NA|NA|TRBV7-2
TGTGCCAGCAGCTTAGGGGGGGGGAAACTGTTTTTT
CASSLGGGKLFF
>TRBJ1-2|NA|NA|TRBV6-1
TGTGCCAGCAGTGAAGCCGGGTGGTCCTATGGCTACACCTTC
CASSEAGWSYGYTF
>TRBJ1-5|NA|NA|TRBV19
TGTGCCAGTAGTACCCTTGGTAAGGGTAGTGATCCTAAAAGCAATCAGCCCCAGCATTTT
CASSTLGKGSDPKSNQPQHF
>TRBJ1-2|NA|NA|TRBV7-9
TGTGCCAGCAGCTACGCCCCCAGTCAAGCTAACTATGGCTACACCTTC
CASSYAPSQANYGYTF
>TRBJ1-1|NA|NA|TRBV10-3
TGTGCCATTAAGACACAGCTGAACACTGAAGCTTTCTTT
CAIKTQLNTEAFF
>TRBJ1-5|NA|few|TRBV19
TGTGCCAGTAGTATTCGTTGGCGGGAGCCCCAGCATTTT
CASSIRWREPQHF
>TRBJ1-4|NA|NA|TRBV27
TGTGCCAGCAGTTCGGTGGGGGCAGGAGGTGAAAAACTGTTTTTT
CASSSVGAGGEKLFF
>TRBJ2-1|TRBD1|once|TRBV18
TGTGCCAGCTCACCAAGGCAGGGGGCTGGTGATGAGCAGTTCTTC
CASSPRQGAGDEQFF
>TRBJ2-7|NA|once|TRBV12-3/TRBV12-4
TGTGCCAGCAGTTTTAGCTCAGGAGGGGAGCAGTACTTC
CASSFSSGGEQYF
>TRBJ2-3|TRBD2|NA|TRBV3-1/TRBV3-2
TGTGCACTCAAAGGGCACCCTGGACTAGTATCAGATACGCAGTATTTT
CALKGHPGLVSDTQYF
>TRBJ1-5|NA|NA|TRBV7-2
TGTGCCAGCAGCTTCAATAGCAATCAGCCCCAGCATTTT
CASSFNSNQPQHF
>TRBJ2-2|NA|NA|TRBV15
TGTGCCACCAGCAGAGATATGGGGGCCACCGGGGAGCTGTTTTTT
CATSRDMGATGELFF
>TRBJ2-5|NA|NA|TRBV19
TGTGCCAGTAGTATGCAGCCGGGGGAGACCCAGTACTTC
CASSMQPGETQYF
>TRBJ1-1|NA|NA|TRBV27
TGTGCCAGCAGTTTGACTCTTGAATGGGGGGCTGAAGCTTTCTTT
CASSLTLEWGAEAFF
>TRBJ2-6|NA|once|TRBV19
TGTGCCAGTAGTTCTTCATCAAGACCCTCTGGGGCCAACGTCCTGACTTTC
CASSSSSRPSGANVLTF
>TRBJ2-7|NA|NA|TRBV21-1
TGTGCCAGCACGGGACATATCTACGAGCAGTACTTC
CASTGHIYEQYF
>TRBJ1-3|TRBD1|NA|TRBV29-1
TGCAGCGTTGGACAGGGGAGTGGAAACACCATATATTTT
CSVGQGSGNTIYF
>TRBJ2-1|NA|NA|TRBV3-1/TRBV3-2
TGTGCCAGCAGCCAAGGAGGTGGCCAGCTCAATGAGCAGTTCTTC
CASSQGGGQLNEQFF
>TRBJ2-3|TRBD2|NA|TRBV5-1
TGCGCCAGCAGCTTACTAGCGGATACGCAGTATTTT
CASSLLADTQYF
>TRBJ1-6|NA|NA|TRBV10-3
TGTGCCATCAGTGAGTCGGAAGGGGCCAATTCACCCCTCCACTTT
CAISESEGANSPLHF
>TRBJ2-3|NA|NA|TRBV6-4
TGTGCCAGCAGTGACTCGGGGATCGCCACAGATACGCAGTATTTT
CASSDSGIATDTQYF
>TRBJ1-3|NA|NA|TRBV19
TGTGCCAGTAGGGACGAAACCTTGGGAAACACCATATATTTT
CASRDETLGNTIYF
>TRBJ2-7|TRBD1|once|TRBV7-2
TGTGCCAGCAGCTTAGGCGGACAGGGAAGTGACGAGCAGTACTTC
CASSLGGQGSDEQYF
>TRBJ1-2|NA|once|TRBV7-2
TGTGCCAGCAGCTTAGTTGCAGAAGCTAACTATGGCTACACCTTC
CASSLVAEANYGYTF
>TRBJ2-7|NA|once|TRBV6-2/TRBV6-3
TGTGCCAGCAGTAGGGGGTATCTCTCCTACGAGCAGTACTTC
CASSRGYLSYEQYF
>TRBJ1-1|NA|NA|TRBV4-1
TGCGCCAGCAGCTCAGCCAACTCAGGGGTGAACACTGAAGCTTTCTTT
CASSSANSGVNTEAFF
>TRBJ2-5|NA|NA|TRBV20-1
TGCAGTGCTGGGGGGGAGACCCAGTACTTC
CSAGGETQYF
>TRBJ2-1|NA|few|TRBV2
TGTGCCAGCTTATCCGCAGGGGTATACAATGAGCAGTTCTTC
CASLSAGVYNEQFF
>TRBJ1-1|TRBD1|NA|TRBV2
TGTGCCAGCAAGAGACAGGGCGGTTACACTGAAGCTTTCTTT
CASKRQGGYTEAFF
>TRBJ1-1|NA|NA|TRBV27
TGTGCCAGCAGTTTATATGGGGTCGGGGGAACTGAAGCTTTCTTT
CASSLYGVGGTEAFF
>TRBJ2-6|NA|once|TRBV27
TGTGCCAGCAGTTTATCGGGACGTTCAGTGGGGGCCAACGTCCTGACTTTC
CASSLSGRSVGANVLTF
>TRBJ2-7|NA|NA|TRBV20-1
TGCAGTGCTAGAGATGGGGTCGAGCAGTACTTC
CSARDGVEQYF
>TRBJ1-2|NA|NA|TRBV6-5
TGTGCCAGCGGGGGAATCTATGGCTACACCTTC
CASGGIYGYTF
>TRBJ2-2|NA|NA|TRBV7-2
TGTGCCAGCAGCTTAGCAGGGTTTACCACCGGGGAGCTGTTTTTT
CASSLAGFTTGELFF
>TRBJ2-1|NA|once|TRBV5-6
TGTGCCAGCAGCTTGGGTAGGCTTGAGCAGTTCTTC
CASSLGRLEQFF
>TRBJ2-2|TRBD2|once|TRBV4-3
TGCGCCAGCAGCCAAGGACCCAGACTAGCGGGTCCATTCAACACCGGGGAGCTGTTTTTT
CASSQGPRLAGPFNTGELFF
>TRBJ1-1|NA|NA|TRBV5-8
TGTGCCAGCAGCCGGGCAGGGTCCACTGAAGCTTTCTTT
CASSRAGSTEAFF
>TRBJ2-3|NA|NA|TRBV12-5
TGTGCTAGTGGACCAATCGGGGATACGCAGTATTTT
CASGPIGDTQYF
>TRBJ1-5|NA|NA|TRBV4-2
TGTGCCAGCAGCCAAGCCGGCGGCGGGGGGGGGCGACAGCCCCAGCATTTT
CASSQAGGGGGRQPQHF
>TRBJ1-1|NA|NA|TRBV12-3/TRBV12-4
TGTGCCAGCAAGTCAGGGGTGAACACTGAAGCTTTCTTT
CASKSGVNTEAFF
>TRBJ1-5|TRBD1|NA|TRBV4-1
TGCGCCAGCAGCCAACCCCGGGACAGCTTCAATCAGCCCCAGCATTTT
CASSQPRDSFNQPQHF
>TRBJ2-7|NA|once|TRBV6-5
TGTGCCAGCAGTTCGTCGACAACGGCCTACGAGCAGTACTTC
CASSSSTTAYEQYF
>TRBJ2-7|NA|NA|TRBV5-4
TGTGCCAGCAGCCGCGACAGAGGATTGGCCTACGAGCAGTACTTC
CASSRDRGLAYEQYF
>TRBJ1-5|NA|NA|TRBV7-3
TGTGCCAGCAGCTTGAAGCCCCAGCATTTT
CASSLKPQHF
>TRBJ2-7|TRBD1|NA|TRBV5-4
TGTGCCAGCAGTCCCAGGACAGGGGCCCACGAGCAGTACTTC
CASSPRTGAHEQYF
>TRBJ1-5|NA|NA|TRBV4-3
TGCGCCAGCAGCCAAGAGTACCGGGGAGGCAATCAGCCCCAGCATTTT
CASSQEYRGGNQPQHF
>TRBJ1-1|TRBD1|once|TRBV12-3/TRBV12-4
TGTGCCAGCAGTTTGAGGGGGCAGGGGGAAGCTTTCTTT
CASSLRGQGEAFF
>TRBJ1-1|NA|NA|TRBV9
TGTGCCAGCAGCGTAGAGGGGGTTGGGGCGAACACTGAAGCTTTCTTT
CASSVEGVGANTEAFF
>TRBJ2-5|NA|NA|TRBV7-3
TGTGCCAGCAGCTTAAGGTATAGGTCCGGACAGCCCGAAGAGACCCAGTACTTC
CASSLRYRSGQPEETQYF
>TRBJ1-2|NA|NA|TRBV2
TGTGCCAGCAGTGAAGTCCTCGGGGGCCACTATGGCTACACCTTC
CASSEVLGGHYGYTF
>TRBJ1-1|NA|once|TRBV7-3
TGTGCCAGCAGCTTAAACCCCTCCTTAAGGGGAGCTGCTTTCTTT
CASSLNPSLRGAAFF